The source of this T cell receptor (beta chain) is a study of patients and donors after allogeneic stem cell transplantation. This clonotype was detected a few times. TCRdb re-called the RT-PCR reads with MiXCR, one entry per CDR3 protein. Of more than 850,000 distinct CDR3 sequences listed, more than 15% are singletons. V lost 7 bases to trimming and J lost 8 bases, with 20 bases between them. This CDR3 region has 14 residues. The germline V gene has CDR1 MNHEY and CDR2 SVGEGT. This receptor was obtained from a human donor who was either an allogeneic HSCT recipient or a stem cell or donor lymphocyte infusion donor (not recorded which). It is not recorded whose cells these are; they may come from a transplant donor. Sequencing input: blood, either unsorted or a sorted T cell fraction (not recorded which). The chain links TRBV6-2 or TRBV6-3 to TRBJ1-2; tentative D call: TRBD1 (5 bases). The CDR3 nucleotides are TGTGCCAGCACACAAGCCAGGGACGTGGAGGGCTACACCTTC. This translates into CASTQARDVEGYTF.